Listed below are T cell receptor beta chains from one sample, sequenced in a study of T cell repertoires in cytomegalovirus infection. TCRdb analysed the reads with MiXCR anew, one entry per CDR3 protein. The sample comprises 250,000 to 300,000 distinct CDR3 sequences, 22% of which are singletons, and roughly 20% rests with the top ten. These receptors' antigens are unknown. Sequencing was performed on cultured PBMCs, taken from culture after CMV antigen stimulation. Receptors originate from a human donor in good health (CMV status not recorded). Some clones in this sample may be carry-over from other donors' samples. Each CDR3 is given with its conserved first and last residue. D genes are given only for firm matches. Size is omitted from some rows. Given values are once, few, many or a class for expanded clones.

j_call d_call clone_size v_call cdr3_nt cdr3_aa
TRBJ1-2 NA few TRBV12-3/TRBV12-4 TGTGCCAGCAGACCCAGCTATGGCTACACCTTC CASRPSYGYTF
TRBJ2-6 TRBD1 NA TRBV12-3/TRBV12-4 TGTGCCAGCATTCCGGACAGGGTCACCACTGGGGCCAACGTCCTGACTTTC CASIPDRVTTGANVLTF
TRBJ1-5 NA many TRBV7-2 TGTGCCAGCAGCTTAGACGGACGAGTGAGCAATCAGCCCCAGCATTTT CASSLDGRVSNQPQHF
TRBJ2-2 NA many TRBV7-2 TGTGCCAGCAGCACATCCAGGGGCCTGAACACCGGGGAGCTGTTTTTT CASSTSRGLNTGELFF
TRBJ1-2 NA many TRBV7-2 TGTGCCAGCAGCCGATCAGGGGATGGATATGGCTACACCTTC CASSRSGDGYGYTF
TRBJ2-1 TRBD2 NA TRBV12-3/TRBV12-4 TGTGCCAGCAGTTTAGTCCTGGGACTAGCGGGAGGTCTCTCCTACAATGAGCAGTTCTTC CASSLVLGLAGGLSYNEQFF
TRBJ2-1 NA NA TRBV4-1 TGCGCCAGCAGCCAAGAAGGACTGACTAGCTCCTACAATGAGCAGTTCTTC CASSQEGLTSSYNEQFF
TRBJ1-2 TRBD1 few TRBV2 TGTGCCAGCAGCGTACAGGGGGCGATTGGCTACACCTTC CASSVQGAIGYTF
TRBJ1-1 NA many TRBV7-2 TGTGCCAGCAGCTTAACACTCCTGAACACTGAAGCTTTCTTT CASSLTLLNTEAFF
TRBJ2-6 NA many TRBV7-2 TGTGCCAGCAGCTTAGTGGCAGGGGAGTTTTTTGGGGCCAACGTCCTGACTTTC CASSLVAGEFFGANVLTF
TRBJ1-2 NA many TRBV7-2 TGTGCCAGCAGCTTAGTCGGGGGGGCGGAAAGTGGCTACACCTTC CASSLVGGAESGYTF
TRBJ2-1 TRBD2 few TRBV7-9 TGTGCCAGCAGCTACCTTAGCGGGGCCTCCTACAATGAGCAGTTCTTC CASSYLSGASYNEQFF